In this sample, the clone carrying this T cell receptor (beta chain) turned up many times. This CDR3 is also generated by other DNA sequences in the sample. Every single donor gave one heparinised blood draw, and these averaged roughly 120 mL. Every isolated RNA sample was fully reverse transcribed, so sequencing captured expressed TCRB transcripts. The method was immunoSEQ multiplex PCR; TCRdb's version includes in-frame clones alone and lacks a portion of them. Of about 220,000 clones in the sample, 11% were seen once. The data derive from a study of beta chain features in type 1 diabetes. V was pared by 6 bases and J by 6 bases, with 20 bases between. The CDR3 sequence is 15 residues long. The germline gives CDR1 ENHRY, CDR2 SYGVKD.

The sample taken for sequencing was central memory CD4+ T cells from blood. This sequence was found in a young man in good health. This chain uses TRBV10-3 with TRBJ1-1; no clear D. In nucleotides, the CDR3 is TGTGCCATCAGCGATCACGGACGGAAAGGCGCTGAAGCTTTCTTT. Its protein is CAISDHGRKGAEAFF.